Shown below are 16 T cell receptor beta chains from a single sample sequenced in a study of regulatory T cells in long-lasting Graves disease. The time point here: newly diagnosed GD, antithyroid drugs for less than 3 months. The TCR library used RNA extracted from PBMCs. The TCR beta library used iRepertoire HTBI primers with Arm-PCR amplification of CDR3. From the multiplex PCR reads, TCRdb called clonotypes with MiXCR, one entry per CDR3 protein. The profile shows 550,000 to 700,000 distinct CDR3 sequences, approximately 16% of them singletons. These data are also associated with another study on T cells in Graves' hyperthyroidism and ophthalmopathy.

The starting material was peripheral blood mononuclear cells (PBMCs), obtained at new diagnosis, from a patient treated with antithyroid drugs. The receptors here all came from a young man with Graves disease.

On this clonotype: Just one base apart from a much larger clone, this may be a read error. The CDR3 carries no conserved terminal phenylalanine or tryptophan, so it likely arises from a read error. The rearrangement joins TRBV20-1 to TRBJ2-3; 9 nucleotides line up with TRBD2. This CDR3 spans 15 amino acids. Germline assignment: CDR1 DFQATT and CDR2 SNEGSKA (reference sequence). The J segment lost 6 bases and the V segment lost 6 bases, leaving 13 bases of the junction unmatched. The CDR3 DNA sequence: TGCAGTGCGTCGGCGGGAGGGGTCGTTGTGGATACGCAGTATTGT. This gives the protein CSASAGGVVVDTQYC.

The sample holds a few counts of this clonotype. The chain is built from TRBV28 and TRBJ2-3; TRBD2 agrees at 13 bases. CDR1 MDHEN and CDR2 SYDVKM come from the germline V gene. Trimming cost V 1 base and J 2 bases; bases outside gene matches: 18. This CDR3 comprises 22 residues. Here the CDR3 DNA reads TGTGCCAGCAGTTTATACCTTGTGGGACCCGGGACTAGCGGGGTAAACACAGATACGCAGTATTTT. It translates to CASSLYLVGPGTSGVNTDTQYF. The full variable domain, rest sourced from reference TRBV28 and TRBJ2-3, is DVKVTQSSRYLVKRTGEKVFLECVQDMDHENMFWYRQDPGLGLRLIYFSYDVKMKEKGDIPEGYSVSREKKERFSLILESASTNQTSMYLCASSLYLVGPGTSGVNTDTQYFGPGTRLTVL.

This clonotype was seen many times. DNA of the CDR3: TGTGCCAGCAGGGAGGGGACTAGCGGAAATGAGCAGTTCTTC. Translated, it gives CASREGTSGNEQFF. The V gene is TRBV28, the J gene TRBJ2-1; 11 positions agree with TRBD2. The CDR3 has 14 amino acids. With 6 bases clipped from V and 7 bases from J, the junction kept 5 bases outside the gene matches. In germline, CDR1 is MDHEN, CDR2 SYDVKM.

There are many counts of this clonotype. The rearrangement uses TRBV20-1 and TRBJ2-1; 8 nucleotides align to TRBD2. J lost 6 bases, V lost 5 bases, and 12 bases had no gene match. The CDR3 is made up of 15 amino acids. CDR1 DFQATT and CDR2 SNEGSKA come from the germline V gene (reference sequence). The CDR3 spells CSASGLEVIGNEQFF. The DNA for the CDR3 is TGCAGTGCTTCGGGACTAGAGGTTATAGGCAATGAGCAGTTCTTC.

This clonotype has a count of ten or more. This chain links TRBV27 with TRBJ2-3; 7 bases are a match to TRBD1. J lost 0 bases, V lost 1 base, and 7 bases had no gene match. Germline loops: CDR1 MNHEY, CDR2 SMNVEV (reference sequence). The CDR3 has 17 residues. The CDR3 DNA follows: TGTGCCAGCAGTTTATACTCCCGGGACAGTAGCACAGATACGCAGTATTTT. Residues: CASSLYSRDSSTDTQYF.

About this clonotype: A read error is possible here, since a much larger clone lies one base away. This chain links TRBV6-1 with TRBJ1-2, with a tentative D call TRBD1 (5 bases). The CDR3 loop spans 15 amino acids. The germline V gene has CDR1 MNHNS and CDR2 SASEGT. CDR3 coding DNA: TGTGCCAGCAGCTCTAATACAGGAGACCTCTATGGCTGCACCTTC. This gives the protein CASSSNTGDLYGCTF.

In this sample, this clonotype turned up many times. The gene calls are TRBV2 and TRBJ2-1; 11 nucleotides match TRBD2. The CDR3 has 16 amino acids. Germline V gene lookup returns CDR1 SNHLY and CDR2 FYNNEI. After removal of 6 bases from V and 5 bases from J, the junction contained 9 bases not matched to a gene. CDR3 sequence (DNA): TGTGCCAGCAGCGACCCGGGACTAGCGGAGGACAATGAGCAGTTCTTC. This sequence encodes CASSDPGLAEDNEQFF.

The V and J genes are TRBV6-1 and TRBJ1-1, with unresolved D. The germline V gene encodes CDR1 MNHNS and CDR2 SASEGT. The CDR3 loop spans 13 amino acids. The V and J ends lost 11 bases and 7 bases respectively, with 20 bases between them. The CDR3 loop reads CAALGGEGVEAFF. CDR3 bases: TGTGCCGCCCTCGGCGGCGAGGGTGTTGAAGCTTTCTTT.

This clonotype was seen a handful of times. The rearrangement links TRBV7-6 to TRBJ2-3; 11 nucleotides agree with TRBD2. The CDR3 has 15 amino acids. Trimming took 3 bases from V and 5 from J; bases not matched to a gene: 4. Germline V CDR1 and CDR2: SGHVS, FNYEAQ. CDR3 DNA sequence: TGTGCCAGCAGCTTTAGCGGGAGGGTGCTAGATACGCAGTATTTT. Translating gives CASSFSGRVLDTQYF.

In this sample, this clonotype turned up a few times. The chain employs TRBV6-5 and TRBJ1-5; no firm D call. The ends were cut back, 4 bases at V and 0 bases at J, with 16 bases in the middle. The CDR3 length is 17 residues. CDR1 MNHEY and CDR2 SVGAGI come from the germline V gene. The CDR3 region is CASSFYSGPNSNQPQHF. DNA of the CDR3: TGTGCCAGCAGTTTCTACTCTGGACCAAATAGCAATCAGCCCCAGCATTTT.

This chain links TRBV4-1 with TRBJ2-2; maybe TRBD1 (5 bases). CDR3 size: 15 residues. Germline V gene lookup returns CDR1 MGHRA and CDR2 YSYEKL. The ends were cut back, 2 bases at V and 7 bases at J, with 14 bases in the middle. The CDR3 region has the DNA TGCGCCAGCAGCCAACACCTCCAAGGGGACGGGGAGCTGTTTTTT. It is translated as CASSQHLQGDGELFF.

This chain uses TRBV20-1 with TRBJ2-3; D is unresolved. V lost 6 bases, J lost 2 bases, and 12 bases lay in between. Germline V gives CDR1 DFQATT, CDR2 SNEGSKA (reference sequence). The CDR3 runs 13 residues. The CDR3 bases are TGCAGTGCACACAACTATCTCACAGATACGCAGTATTTT. This gives the protein CSAHNYLTDTQYF.

This clonotype occurred a few times. The V and J genes are TRBV3-1 and TRBJ1-1; D is perhaps TRBD1 (5 bases). The CDR3 sequence is 13 residues long. V was clipped by 4 bases and J by 4 bases, with 10 bases between them. The V gene's germline CDR1 is LGHDT and CDR2 YNNKEL (reference sequence). In DNA form, the CDR3 reads TGTGCCAGCAGCCGAGAAGGGGCCACTGAAGCTTTCTTT. It yields the protein CASSREGATEAFF.

The rearrangement uses TRBV20-1 and TRBJ2-5, with 7 bases that match TRBD1. CDR1 and CDR2 (germline): DFQATT, SNEGSKA (reference sequence). This CDR3 contains 17 residues. The J segment lost 1 base and the V segment lost 1 base, leaving 12 bases of the junction unmatched. CDR3 nucleotide sequence: TGCAGTGCTAGAGTGGAAGGGGGCCACCAACCCCAAGAGACCCAGTACTTC. This encodes CSARVEGGHQPQETQYF.

This chain uses TRBV7-9 with TRBJ2-1; either TRBD1 or TRBD2 may supply D (6 bases each). There are 16 residues in the CDR3. Per the germline V gene, CDR1 is SEHNR and CDR2 is FQNEAQ (reference sequence). V gave up 7 bases and J gave up 2 bases, with 18 bases separating them. The CDR3 DNA reads as TGTGCCAGCACCCGGTACGGGGGACAAACCTACAATGAGCAGTTCTTC. This sequence encodes CASTRYGGQTYNEQFF. Full variable domain (rest looked up from reference TRBV7-9 and TRBJ2-1): DTGVSQNPRHKITKRGQNVTFRCDPISEHNRLYWYRQTLGQGPEFLTYFQNEAQLEKSRLLSDRFSAERPKGSFSTLEIQRTEQGDSAMYLCASTRYGGQTYNEQFFGPGTRLTVL.

In DNA form, the CDR3 reads TGTGCCAGCAGTGAAGTCCTGGCTAGCGTAGATACGCAGTATTTT. Translated, it gives CASSEVLASVDTQYF. This chain joins TRBV25-1 and TRBJ2-3; D perhaps matches TRBD2 (6 bases). The V gene lost 2 bases and the J gene lost 5 bases, with 14 bases spanning the gap. CDR3 length: 15 amino acids. Germline V gene lookup returns CDR1 MGHDK and CDR2 SYGVNS.